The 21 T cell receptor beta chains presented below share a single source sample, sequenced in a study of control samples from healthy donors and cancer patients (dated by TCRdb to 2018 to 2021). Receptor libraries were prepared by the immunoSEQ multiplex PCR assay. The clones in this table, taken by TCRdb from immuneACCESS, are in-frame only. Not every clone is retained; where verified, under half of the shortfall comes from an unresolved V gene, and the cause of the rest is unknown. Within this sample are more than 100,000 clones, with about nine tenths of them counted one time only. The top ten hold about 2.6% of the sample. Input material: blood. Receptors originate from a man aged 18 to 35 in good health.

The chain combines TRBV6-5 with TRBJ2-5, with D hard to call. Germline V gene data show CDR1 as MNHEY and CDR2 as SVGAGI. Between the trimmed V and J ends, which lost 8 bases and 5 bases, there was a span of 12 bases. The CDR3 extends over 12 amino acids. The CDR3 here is CASARAGETQYF. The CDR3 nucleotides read TGTGCCAGCGCTAGGGCTGGGGAGACCCAGTACTTC.

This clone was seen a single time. In DNA form, the CDR3 reads TGTGCCAGCAGTTACTCCCAGGGGTACGAGCAGTACTTC. Translation gives CASSYSQGYEQYF. The chain recombines TRBV6-6 with TRBJ2-7; possible D gene TRBD1, 6 bases. Trimming shortened V by 0 bases and J by 4 bases, and 7 bases separated the two germline ends. The length of the CDR3 is 13 residues. From germline, CDR1 is MNHNY and CDR2 SVGAGI (reference sequence).

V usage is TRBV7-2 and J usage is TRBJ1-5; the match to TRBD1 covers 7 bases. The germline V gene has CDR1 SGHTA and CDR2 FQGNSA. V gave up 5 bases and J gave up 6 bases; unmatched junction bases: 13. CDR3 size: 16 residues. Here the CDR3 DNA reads TGTGCCAGCAGCCCAGGGGGGACTCAAAAGGGTCAGCCCCAGCATTTT. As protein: CASSPGGTQKGQPQHF.

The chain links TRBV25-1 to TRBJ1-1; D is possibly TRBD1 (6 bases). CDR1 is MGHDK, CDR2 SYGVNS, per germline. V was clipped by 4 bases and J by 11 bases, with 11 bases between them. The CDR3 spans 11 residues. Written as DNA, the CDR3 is TGTGCCAGCAGTGGAACAGGGCTGGCTTTCTTT. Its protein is CASSGTGLAFF.

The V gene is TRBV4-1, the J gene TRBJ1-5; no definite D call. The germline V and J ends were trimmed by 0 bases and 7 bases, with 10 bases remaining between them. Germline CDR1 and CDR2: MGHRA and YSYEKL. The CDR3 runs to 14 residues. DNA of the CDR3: TGCGCCAGCAGCCAAGAGAGGGCCAGGCAGCCCCAGCATTTT. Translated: CASSQERARQPQHF.

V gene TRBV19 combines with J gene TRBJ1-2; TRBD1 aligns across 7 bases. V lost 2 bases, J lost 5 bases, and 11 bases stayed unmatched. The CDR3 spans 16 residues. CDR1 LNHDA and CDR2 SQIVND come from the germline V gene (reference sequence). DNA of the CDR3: TGTGCCAGTAGTATAACGGGCGAAGGGGGCTATTATGGCTACACCTTC. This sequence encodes CASSITGEGGYYGYTF.

The CDR3 sequence is CASSLDAAGNTIYF. As DNA, the CDR3 is TGTGCCAGCAGCTTAGATGCGGCTGGAAACACCATATATTTT. The chain joins TRBV7-2 to TRBJ1-3; no definite D call. The CDR3 is made up of 14 amino acids. V gave up 1 base and J gave up 2 bases, with 6 bases separating them. CDR1 SGHTA and CDR2 FQGNSA come from the germline V gene.

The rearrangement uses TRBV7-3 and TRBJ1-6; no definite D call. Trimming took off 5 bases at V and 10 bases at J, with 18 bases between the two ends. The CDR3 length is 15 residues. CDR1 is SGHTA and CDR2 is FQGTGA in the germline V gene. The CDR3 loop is CASSPSEGLGSPLHF. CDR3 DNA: TGTGCCAGCAGCCCTTCGGAGGGTTTAGGATCACCCCTCCACTTT.

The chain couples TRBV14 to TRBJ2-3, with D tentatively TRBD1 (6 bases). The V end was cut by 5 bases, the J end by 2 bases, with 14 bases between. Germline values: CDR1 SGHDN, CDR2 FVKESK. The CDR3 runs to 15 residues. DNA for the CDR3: TGTGCCAGCAGCACGCCCGCAGGGGACACAGATACGCAGTATTTT. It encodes CASSTPAGDTDTQYF.

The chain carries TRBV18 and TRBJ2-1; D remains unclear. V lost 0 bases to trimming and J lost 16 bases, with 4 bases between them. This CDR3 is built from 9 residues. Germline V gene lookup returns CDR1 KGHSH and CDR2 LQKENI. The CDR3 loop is CASSPPIFF. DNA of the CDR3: TGTGCCAGCTCACCACCTATATTCTTC.

CDR3 sequence (DNA): TGTGCCAGCAGCCTCCAGGGAAACTATGGCTACACCTTC. Its protein is CASSLQGNYGYTF. The V and J genes are TRBV12-3 or TRBV12-4 and TRBJ1-2; D is perhaps TRBD1 (5 bases). The CDR3 extends over 13 amino acids. Trimming stripped 6 bases from V and 2 bases from J, with 10 bases between.

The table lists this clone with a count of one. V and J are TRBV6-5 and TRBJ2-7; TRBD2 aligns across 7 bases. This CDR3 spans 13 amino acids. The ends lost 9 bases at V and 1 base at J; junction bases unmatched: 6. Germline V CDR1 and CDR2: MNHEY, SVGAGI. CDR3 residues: CASLSGGSYEQYF. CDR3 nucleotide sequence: TGTGCCAGTCTCTCCGGGGGGTCCTACGAGCAGTACTTC.

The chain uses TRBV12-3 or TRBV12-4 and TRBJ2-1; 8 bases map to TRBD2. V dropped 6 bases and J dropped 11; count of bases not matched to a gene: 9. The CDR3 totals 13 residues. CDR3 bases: TGTGCCAGCAGCCCCGGGCTAGCGGGCCAGCAGTTCTTC. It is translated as CASSPGLAGQQFF.

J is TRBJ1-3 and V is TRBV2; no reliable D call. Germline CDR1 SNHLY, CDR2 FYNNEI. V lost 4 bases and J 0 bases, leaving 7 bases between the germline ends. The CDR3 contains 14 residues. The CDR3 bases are TGTGCCAGCAGTGGGCGAGTCTCTGGAAACACCATATATTTT. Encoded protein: CASSGRVSGNTIYF.

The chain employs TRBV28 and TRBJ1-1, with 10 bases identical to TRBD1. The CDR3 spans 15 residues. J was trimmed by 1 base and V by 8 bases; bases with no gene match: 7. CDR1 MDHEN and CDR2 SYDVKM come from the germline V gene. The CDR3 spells CASGSTGGRNTEAFF. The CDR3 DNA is TGTGCCAGCGGATCGACAGGGGGCAGGAACACTGAAGCTTTCTTT.

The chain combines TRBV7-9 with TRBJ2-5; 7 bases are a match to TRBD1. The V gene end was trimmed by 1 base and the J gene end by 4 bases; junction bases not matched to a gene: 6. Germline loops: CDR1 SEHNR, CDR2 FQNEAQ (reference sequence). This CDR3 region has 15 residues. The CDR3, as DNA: TGTGCCAGCAGCTTAGGACAGGGAACTGGAGAGACCCAGTACTTC. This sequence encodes CASSLGQGTGETQYF.

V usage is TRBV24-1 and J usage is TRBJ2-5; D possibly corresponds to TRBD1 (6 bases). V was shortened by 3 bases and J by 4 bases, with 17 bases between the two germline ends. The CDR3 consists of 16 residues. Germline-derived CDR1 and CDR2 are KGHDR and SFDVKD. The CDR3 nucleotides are TGTGCCACCAGTGATAGAGATTGGGGGCAGAGAGAGACCCAGTACTTC. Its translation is CATSDRDWGQRETQYF.

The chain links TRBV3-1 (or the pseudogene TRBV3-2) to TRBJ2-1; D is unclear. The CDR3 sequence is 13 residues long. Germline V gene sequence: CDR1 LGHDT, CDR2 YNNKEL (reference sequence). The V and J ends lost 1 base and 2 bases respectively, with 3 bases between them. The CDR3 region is CASSQGTYNEQFF. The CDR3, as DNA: TGTGCCAGCAGCCAAGGCACCTACAATGAGCAGTTCTTC.

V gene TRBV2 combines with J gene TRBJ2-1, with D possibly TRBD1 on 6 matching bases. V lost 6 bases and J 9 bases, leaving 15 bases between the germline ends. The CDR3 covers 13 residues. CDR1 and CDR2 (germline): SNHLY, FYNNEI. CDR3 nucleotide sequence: TGTGCCAGCAGGAATTCAGGGGACGGTGAGCAGTTCTTC. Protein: CASRNSGDGEQFF.

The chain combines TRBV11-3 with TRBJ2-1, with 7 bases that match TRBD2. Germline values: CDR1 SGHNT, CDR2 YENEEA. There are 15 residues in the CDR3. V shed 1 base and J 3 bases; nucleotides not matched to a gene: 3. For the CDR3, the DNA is TGTGCCAGCAGCTTAGGGAGCGGGGACTACAATGAGCAGTTCTTC. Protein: CASSLGSGDYNEQFF.

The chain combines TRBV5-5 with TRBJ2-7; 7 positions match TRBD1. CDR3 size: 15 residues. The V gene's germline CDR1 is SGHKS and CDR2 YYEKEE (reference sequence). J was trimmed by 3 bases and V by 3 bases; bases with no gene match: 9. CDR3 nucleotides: TGTGCCAGCAGCTCGGACGACAGGGAGATCTACGAGCAGTACTTC. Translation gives CASSSDDREIYEQYF.